Sequencing of this T cell receptor (beta chain) was carried out in a study of CD8 T cells in Susac syndrome. Whole-study findings and limits: The relatively small number of individuals in the TCR sequencing and HLA analysis was acknowledged by the study.

Germline loops: CDR1 SGDLS, CDR2 YYNGEE. The CDR3 is made up of 14 amino acids. V lost 4 bases and J lost 2, with 13 bases in between. Comment on this clonotype: Its specificity is unknown.

Reverse transcription used about 0.45 to 1 ug RNA and random hexamers. A multiplex approach, immunoSEQ multiplex PCR, amplified TCR beta CDR3 across 54 Vbeta and 13 Jbeta. MiXCR, run by TCRdb on the immunoSEQ multiplex PCR reads, gives a single entry per CDR3 protein. The data show approximately 46,000 distinct CDR3 sequences, almost 95% seen once. CD8+ and CD4+ T cells from blood underwent TCR beta sequencing, which was carried out in a high-throughput format. Isolation of CD8+ and CD4+ T cells was performed negatively, whereas enrichment of TEMRA cells was done by FACS. The gene calls are TRBV9 and TRBJ2-7, with D maybe TRBD2 (5 bases). The origin of this receptor is a human donor in good health. The sequenced material came from CD8+ T cells from PBMCs. CDR3 in DNA: TGTGCCAGCAGCCCGGGGTGGGCCCCCTACGAGCAGTACTTC. Amino acids: CASSPGWAPYEQYF. Combining the CDR3 with reference TRBV9 and TRBJ2-7 gives the whole variable domain DSGVTQTPKHLITATGQRVTLRCSPRSGDLSVYWYQQSLDQGLQFLIQYYNGEERAKGNILERFSAQQFPDLHSELNLSSLELGDSALYFCASSPGWAPYEQYFGPGTRLTVT.